A single TCR beta chain is shown here with its context. The antigen is undetermined. The data were taken from a study of cytomegalovirus exposure and HLA in healthy donors. Study-level results: Confirmation was obtained in vitro that a few CMV-associated chains are specific for CMV antigens.

PCR involved 60 Vbeta and 13 Jbeta primers. The method was immunoSEQ multiplex PCR; TCRdb's version includes in-frame clones alone and lacks a portion of them. The data contain roughly 180,000 clones, about 77% of them singletons. There are 15 residues in the CDR3. Per the germline V gene, CDR1 is MDHEN and CDR2 is SYDVKM. The V gene end was trimmed by 5 bases and the J gene end by 11 bases; junction bases not matched to a gene: 12. Sequencing was performed on PBMCs. The receptor comes from a female donor in good health and CMV-seronegative. The chain recombines TRBV28 with TRBJ1-6; 7 nucleotides line up with TRBD1. The CDR3 coding sequence is TGTGCCAGCAGTCCTTCCGGGAGGGGGCTCCCACCCCTCCACTTT. Encoded protein: CASSPSGRGLPPLHF. Full variable domain (remainder filled in from reference TRBV28 and TRBJ1-6): DVKVTQSSRYLVKRTGEKVFLECVQDMDHENMFWYRQDPGLGLRLIYFSYDVKMKEKGDIPEGYSVSREKKERFSLILESASTNQTSMYLCASSPSGRGLPPLHFGNGTRLTVT.